Presented here are 12 T cell receptor beta chains from one specimen sequenced in a study of blood T cells in healthy people across ages. The second PCR ran about 6 to 12 cycles with a sample-barcoded 5' primer and J-beta primers. TCRdb used MiXCR to reprocess the 5' RACE reads, holding one entry per CDR3 protein. The sample shows under 1,000,000 distinct CDR3 sequences, about half of them seen only once. Material: blood. These TCRs come from a man of 80 years or more in good health.

The sample holds one count of this clonotype. CDR3 protein: CSAQTSGYNEQFF. The CDR3 DNA reads as TGCAGCGCTCAGACTAGCGGGTACAATGAGCAGTTCTTC. This chain links TRBV29-1 with TRBJ2-1; 10 bases match TRBD2. The germline V gene has CDR1 SQVTM and CDR2 ANQGSEA. Germline trimming cut 7 bases from V and 4 bases from J; bases unmatched to any gene: 4. This CDR3 spans 13 amino acids.

The rearrangement joins TRBV5-6 to TRBJ2-1, with unresolved D. Trimming shortened V by 0 bases and J by 9 bases, and 19 bases separated the two germline ends. The CDR3 totals 16 residues. The germline V gene encodes CDR1 SGHDT and CDR2 YYEEEE. DNA of the CDR3: TGTGCCAGCAGCTTGGAAAGGGTATTCTTACCCGGTGAGCAGTTCTTC. The encoded protein is CASSLERVFLPGEQFF.

V usage is TRBV20-1 and J usage is TRBJ1-5; D is undetermined. The CDR3 is 12 amino acids. The V gene lost 3 bases and the J gene lost 1 base, with 4 bases spanning the gap. The germline gives CDR1 DFQATT, CDR2 SNEGSKA (reference sequence). CDR3 sequence: CSASYSNQPQHF. DNA for the CDR3: TGCAGTGCTAGTTACAGCAATCAGCCCCAGCATTTT.

This clonotype was seen only a few times. The gene calls are TRBV6-6 and TRBJ2-1; D remains unclear. Germline V CDR1 and CDR2: MNHNY, SVGAGI (reference sequence). The CDR3 is made up of 11 amino acids. V lost 4 bases and J lost 6, with 4 bases in between. The CDR3 coding sequence is TGTGCCAGCAGTTCGGCCAATGAGCAGTTCTTC. Amino acid sequence: CASSSANEQFF.

J is TRBJ1-3 and V is TRBV7-2, with D maybe TRBD1 (6 bases). V was cut by 5 bases and J by 0 bases, with 17 bases left in between. The V gene's germline CDR1 is SGHTA and CDR2 FQGNSA. This CDR3 is built from 17 residues. This CDR3 reads CASSHIQGPSSGNTIYF. In nucleotides, the CDR3 is TGTGCCAGCAGCCACATACAGGGACCGAGCTCTGGAAACACCATATATTTT.

The chain has TRBV20-1 and TRBJ2-3; TRBD2 might be the D (6 bases). Germline V lookup: CDR1 DFQATT, CDR2 SNEGSKA (reference sequence). The CDR3 is 13 residues long. The V and J ends lost 2 bases and 3 bases respectively, with 9 bases between them. CDR3 residues: CSARRDSTDTQYF. In DNA form, the CDR3 reads TGCAGTGCTAGACGGGACTCAACAGATACGCAGTATTTT.

The gene calls are TRBV27 and TRBJ1-2; D is ambiguous. This CDR3 region has 12 residues. CDR1 and CDR2 (germline): MNHEY, SMNVEV (reference sequence). V was clipped by 5 bases and J by 8 bases, with 12 bases between them. In nucleotides, the CDR3 is TGTGCCAGCAGTCGGGGTGTGGAAGGCTACACCTTC. Its translation: CASSRGVEGYTF.

The sample holds many counts of this clonotype. V usage is TRBV4-3 and J usage is TRBJ2-7; possible D gene TRBD1, 6 bases. The CDR3 length is 14 residues. Germline CDR1 and CDR2: LGHNA and YSLEER. Deletions cut 1 base from V and 5 bases from J, with 12 bases between. The CDR3 DNA follows: TGCGCCAGCAGCCAAGGGACAGTTAGCCACGAGCAGTACTTC. This encodes CASSQGTVSHEQYF.

This chain joins TRBV7-7 and TRBJ2-5; 7 bases match TRBD2. This CDR3 comprises 13 residues. J lost 11 bases, V lost 5 bases, and 11 bases had no gene match. Germline loops: CDR1 SSHAT, CDR2 FNYEAQ (reference sequence). The CDR3 DNA sequence: TGTGCCAGCAGCCTGACTAGCTTCAATGAGCAGTACTTC. Encoded protein: CASSLTSFNEQYF.

The V gene is TRBV5-1, the J gene TRBJ2-1; TRBD2 agrees at 12 bases. The DNA end is more similar to TRBJ2-7, so the J call may be wrong. Germline V gives CDR1 SGHRS, CDR2 YFSETQ. The CDR3 runs 15 residues. The CDR3 loop reads CASSRTSGVYNEQYF. CDR3 in DNA: TGCGCCAGCAGCCGGACTAGCGGGGTCTACAATGAGCAGTACTTC.

The rearrangement uses TRBV5-1 and TRBJ2-1; D might be TRBD1 (6 bases). The V end lost 0 bases, the J end lost 7 bases, and 11 bases lay between the germline ends. In germline, CDR1 is SGHRS, CDR2 YFSETQ. The CDR3 has 14 amino acids. In DNA, the CDR3 is TGCGCCAGCAGCTTGGTGGCAGGGGCAAATGAGCAGTTCTTC. Protein sequence: CASSLVAGANEQFF.

The rearrangement links TRBV29-1 to TRBJ1-2; TRBD1 is a possible D gene (6 bases). CDR3 length: 14 amino acids. The V gene lost 3 bases and the J gene lost 4 bases, with 15 bases spanning the gap. Germline V gene lookup returns CDR1 SQVTM and CDR2 ANQGSEA. The DNA for the CDR3 is TGCAGCGTTGATCTGGGGGGCGATGGCTATGGCTACACCTTC. Translated: CSVDLGGDGYGYTF.